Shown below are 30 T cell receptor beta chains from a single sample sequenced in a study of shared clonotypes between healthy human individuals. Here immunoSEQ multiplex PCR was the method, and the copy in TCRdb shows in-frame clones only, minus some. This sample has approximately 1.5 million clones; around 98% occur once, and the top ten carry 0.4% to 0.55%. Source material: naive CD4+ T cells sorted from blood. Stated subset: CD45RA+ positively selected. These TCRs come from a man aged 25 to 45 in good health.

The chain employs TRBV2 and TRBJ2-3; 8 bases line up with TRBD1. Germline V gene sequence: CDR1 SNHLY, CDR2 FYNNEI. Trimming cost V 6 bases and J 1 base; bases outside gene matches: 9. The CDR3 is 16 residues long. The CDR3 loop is CASSEHWTGRTDTQYF. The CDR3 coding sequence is TGTGCCAGCAGCGAACACTGGACAGGGCGCACAGATACGCAGTATTTT.

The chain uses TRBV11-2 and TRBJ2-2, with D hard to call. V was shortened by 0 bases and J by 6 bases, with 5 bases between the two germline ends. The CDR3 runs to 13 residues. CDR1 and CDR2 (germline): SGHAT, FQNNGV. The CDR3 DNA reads TGTGCCAGCAGCTTAGATTTCCCCGGGGAGCTGTTTTTT. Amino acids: CASSLDFPGELFF.

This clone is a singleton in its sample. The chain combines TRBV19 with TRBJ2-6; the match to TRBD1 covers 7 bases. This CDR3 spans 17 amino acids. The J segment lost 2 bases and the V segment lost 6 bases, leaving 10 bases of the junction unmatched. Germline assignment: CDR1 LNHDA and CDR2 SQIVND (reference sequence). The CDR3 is CASRDRIGDPGANVLTF. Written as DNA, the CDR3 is TGTGCCAGTAGGGACAGGATAGGGGATCCTGGGGCCAACGTCCTGACTTTC. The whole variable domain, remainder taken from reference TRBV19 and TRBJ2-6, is DGGITQSPKYLFRKEGQNVTLSCEQNLNHDAMYWYRQDPGQGLRLIYYSQIVNDFQKGDIAEGYSVSREKKESFPLTVTSAQKNPTAFYLCASRDRIGDPGANVLTFGAGSRLTVL.

CDR3 nucleotides: TGTGCCAGCAGCAGTTACAATGAGCAGTTCTTC. It is translated as CASSSYNEQFF. The genes are TRBV13 and TRBJ2-1; no clear D gene. Germline V CDR1 and CDR2: PRHDT, FYEKMQ (reference sequence). V dropped 5 bases and J dropped 4 bases, with 3 bases sitting between them. The CDR3 loop spans 11 amino acids.

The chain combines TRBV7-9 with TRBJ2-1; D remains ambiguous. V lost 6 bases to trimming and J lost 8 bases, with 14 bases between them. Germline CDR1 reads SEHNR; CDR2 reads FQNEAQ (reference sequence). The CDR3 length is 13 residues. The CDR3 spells CASSSLHQDEQFF. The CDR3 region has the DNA TGTGCCAGCAGTTCTCTCCACCAAGATGAGCAGTTCTTC.

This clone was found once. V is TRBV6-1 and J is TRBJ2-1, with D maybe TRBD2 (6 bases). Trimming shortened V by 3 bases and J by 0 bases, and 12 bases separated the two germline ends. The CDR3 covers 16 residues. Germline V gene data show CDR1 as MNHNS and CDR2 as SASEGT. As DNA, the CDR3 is TGTGCCAGCAGTGAGTTGGCGGGACGCTCCTACAATGAGCAGTTCTTC. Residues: CASSELAGRSYNEQFF.

As DNA, the CDR3 is TGTGCCAGCAGCCGATCTAGCGGGAGGAGGGCCGGGGAGCTGTTTTTT. Translating it yields CASSRSSGRRAGELFF. The rearrangement uses TRBV7-2 and TRBJ2-2, with TRBD2 matching 11 bases. This CDR3 region has 16 residues. CDR1 is SGHTA, CDR2 FQGNSA, per germline. The V and J ends lost 5 bases and 6 bases, in that order; junction bases with no gene match: 8.

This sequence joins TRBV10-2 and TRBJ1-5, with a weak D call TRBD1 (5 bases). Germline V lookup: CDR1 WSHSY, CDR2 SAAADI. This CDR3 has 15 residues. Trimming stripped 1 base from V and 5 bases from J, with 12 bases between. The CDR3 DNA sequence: TGCGCCAGCAGTGAGTGGGGGACGGCGGATCAGCCCCAGCATTTT. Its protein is CASSEWGTADQPQHF.

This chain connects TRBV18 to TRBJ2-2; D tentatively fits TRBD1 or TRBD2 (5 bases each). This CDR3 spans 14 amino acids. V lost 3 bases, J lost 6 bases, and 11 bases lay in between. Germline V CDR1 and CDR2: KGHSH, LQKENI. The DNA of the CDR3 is TGTGCCAGCTCACCCTTGGGGGTTTCCGGGGAGCTGTTTTTT. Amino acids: CASSPLGVSGELFF.

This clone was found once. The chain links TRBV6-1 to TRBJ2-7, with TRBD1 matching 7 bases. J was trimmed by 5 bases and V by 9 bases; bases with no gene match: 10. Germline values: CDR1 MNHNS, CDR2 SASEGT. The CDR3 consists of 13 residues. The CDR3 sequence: CASKPDRLNEQYF. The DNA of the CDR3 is TGTGCCAGTAAACCGGACAGGCTTAACGAGCAGTACTTC.

CDR3 coding DNA: TGTGCCAGCAGCGGGGGACCGCTGGGATTATCCTACAATGAGCAGTTCTTC. Translation gives CASSGGPLGLSYNEQFF. The chain couples TRBV28 to TRBJ2-1; perhaps TRBD2 as D (6 bases). Germline V gene lookup returns CDR1 MDHEN and CDR2 SYDVKM. The CDR3 is made up of 17 amino acids. V dropped 6 bases and J dropped 1 base, with 19 bases sitting between them.

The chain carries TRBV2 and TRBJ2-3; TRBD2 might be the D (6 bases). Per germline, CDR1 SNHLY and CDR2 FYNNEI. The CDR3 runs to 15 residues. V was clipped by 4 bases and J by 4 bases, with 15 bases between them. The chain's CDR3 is CASSVYAGGADTQYF. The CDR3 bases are TGTGCCAGCAGTGTGTACGCAGGAGGGGCAGATACGCAGTATTTT.

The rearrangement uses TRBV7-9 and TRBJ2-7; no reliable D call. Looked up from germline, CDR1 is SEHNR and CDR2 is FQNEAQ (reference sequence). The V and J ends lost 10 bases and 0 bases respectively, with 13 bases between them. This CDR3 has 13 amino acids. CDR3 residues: CATARPSSYEQYF. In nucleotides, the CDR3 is TGTGCCACCGCCCGACCTAGCTCCTACGAGCAGTACTTC.

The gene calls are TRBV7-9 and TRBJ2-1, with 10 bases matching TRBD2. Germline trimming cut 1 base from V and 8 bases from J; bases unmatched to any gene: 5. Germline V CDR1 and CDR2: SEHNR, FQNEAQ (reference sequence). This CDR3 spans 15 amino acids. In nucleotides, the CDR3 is TGTGCCAGCAGCTTAGAGGCTAGCGGGAGTTATGAGCAGTTCTTC. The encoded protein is CASSLEASGSYEQFF.

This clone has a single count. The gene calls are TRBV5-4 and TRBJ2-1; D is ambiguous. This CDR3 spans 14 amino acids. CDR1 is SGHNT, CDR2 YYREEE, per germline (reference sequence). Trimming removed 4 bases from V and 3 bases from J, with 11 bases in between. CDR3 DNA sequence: TGTGCCAGCAGCCCAGAAAGGTTCTACAATGAGCAGTTCTTC. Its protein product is CASSPERFYNEQFF.

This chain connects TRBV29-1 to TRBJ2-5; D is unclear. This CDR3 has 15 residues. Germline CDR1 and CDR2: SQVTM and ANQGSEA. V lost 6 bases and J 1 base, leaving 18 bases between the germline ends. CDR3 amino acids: CSVTYLWRTQETQYF. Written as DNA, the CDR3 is TGCAGCGTCACTTACCTTTGGCGGACCCAAGAGACCCAGTACTTC.

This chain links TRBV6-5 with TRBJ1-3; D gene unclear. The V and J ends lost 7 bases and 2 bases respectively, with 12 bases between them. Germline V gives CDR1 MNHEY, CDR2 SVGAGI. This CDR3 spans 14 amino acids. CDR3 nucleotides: TGTGCCAGCACCACGGGAGGGACTGGAAACACCATATATTTT. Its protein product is CASTTGGTGNTIYF.

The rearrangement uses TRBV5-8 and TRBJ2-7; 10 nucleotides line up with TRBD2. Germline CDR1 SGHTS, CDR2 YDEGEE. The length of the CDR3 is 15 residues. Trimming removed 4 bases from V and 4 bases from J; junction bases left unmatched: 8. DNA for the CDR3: TGTGCCAGCAGCGGATTCCTAGCGGGGGTTTACGAGCAGTACTTC. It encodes CASSGFLAGVYEQYF.

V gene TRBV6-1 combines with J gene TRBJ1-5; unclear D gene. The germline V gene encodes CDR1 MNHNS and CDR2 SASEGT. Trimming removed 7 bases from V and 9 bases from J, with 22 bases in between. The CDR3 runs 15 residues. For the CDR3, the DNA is TGTGCCAGCACACACATGGAAAGAGGAGAGCCGCCCCAGCATTTT. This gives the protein CASTHMERGEPPQHF.

The CDR3 loop reads CSGELRALPNEQFF. The CDR3 DNA is TGCAGCGGCGAGTTGAGGGCTCTTCCAAATGAGCAGTTCTTC. The chain carries TRBV29-1 and TRBJ2-1; possible D gene TRBD2, 5 bases. V shed 7 bases and J shed 7 bases, with 20 bases lying between them. CDR1 SQVTM and CDR2 ANQGSEA come from the germline V gene. CDR3 size: 14 residues.

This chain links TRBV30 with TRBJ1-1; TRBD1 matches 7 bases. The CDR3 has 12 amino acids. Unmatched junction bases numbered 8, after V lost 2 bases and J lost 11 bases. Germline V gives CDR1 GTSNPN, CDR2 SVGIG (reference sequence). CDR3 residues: CAWSRDSSRAFF. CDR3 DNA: TGTGCCTGGAGTAGGGACAGTTCGCGGGCTTTCTTT.

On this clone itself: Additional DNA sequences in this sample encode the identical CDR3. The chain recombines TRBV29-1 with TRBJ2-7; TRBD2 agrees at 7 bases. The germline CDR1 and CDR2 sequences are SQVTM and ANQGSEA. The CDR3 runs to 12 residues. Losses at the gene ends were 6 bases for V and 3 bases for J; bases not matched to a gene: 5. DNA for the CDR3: TGCAGCGTGGGGGGGACGCTCTACGAGCAGTACTTC. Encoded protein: CSVGGTLYEQYF.

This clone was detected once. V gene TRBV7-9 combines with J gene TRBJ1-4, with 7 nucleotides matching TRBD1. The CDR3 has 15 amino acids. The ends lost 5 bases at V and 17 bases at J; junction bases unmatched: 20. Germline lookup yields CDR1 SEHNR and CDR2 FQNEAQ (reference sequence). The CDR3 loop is CASSQLLPTGTAVFF. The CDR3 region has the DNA TGTGCCAGCAGCCAATTACTTCCGACCGGGACAGCAGTCTTTTTT. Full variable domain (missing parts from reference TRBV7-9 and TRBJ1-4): DTGVSQNPRHKITKRGQNVTFRCDPISEHNRLYWYRQTLGQGPEFLTYFQNEAQLEKSRLLSDRFSAERPKGSFSTLEIQRTEQGDSAMYLCASSQLLPTGTAVFFGSGTQLSVL.

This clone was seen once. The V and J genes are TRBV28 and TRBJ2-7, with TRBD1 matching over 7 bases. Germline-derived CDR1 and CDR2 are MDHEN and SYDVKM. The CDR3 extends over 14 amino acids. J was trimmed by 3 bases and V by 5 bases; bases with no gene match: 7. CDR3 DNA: TGTGCCAGCAGTCACCCGGGACAGATCTACGAGCAGTACTTC. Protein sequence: CASSHPGQIYEQYF.

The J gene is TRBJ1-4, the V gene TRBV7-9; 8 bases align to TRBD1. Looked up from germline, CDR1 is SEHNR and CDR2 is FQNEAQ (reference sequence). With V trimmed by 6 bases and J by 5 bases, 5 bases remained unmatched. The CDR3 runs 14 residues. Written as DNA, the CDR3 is TGTGCCAGCAGGACGACAGGGGTAAATGAAAAACTGTTTTTT. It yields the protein CASRTTGVNEKLFF.

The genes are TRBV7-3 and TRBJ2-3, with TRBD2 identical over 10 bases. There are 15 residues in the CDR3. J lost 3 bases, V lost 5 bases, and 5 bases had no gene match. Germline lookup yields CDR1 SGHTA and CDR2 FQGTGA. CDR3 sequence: CASSAAGGGTDTQYF. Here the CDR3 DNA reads TGTGCCAGCAGCGCAGCGGGAGGGGGGACAGATACGCAGTATTTT. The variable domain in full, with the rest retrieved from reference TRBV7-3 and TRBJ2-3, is GAGVSQTPSNKVTEKGKYVELRCDPISGHTALYWYRQSLGQGPEFLIYFQGTGAADDSGLPNDRFFAVRPEGSVSTLKIQRTERGDSAVYLCASSAAGGGTDTQYFGPGTRLTVL.

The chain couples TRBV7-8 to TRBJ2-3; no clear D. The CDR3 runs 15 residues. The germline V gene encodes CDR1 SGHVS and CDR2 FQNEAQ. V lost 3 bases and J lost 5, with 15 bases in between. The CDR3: CASSFYGIRGDTQYF. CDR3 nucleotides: TGTGCCAGCAGCTTTTACGGCATTAGAGGAGATACGCAGTATTTT.

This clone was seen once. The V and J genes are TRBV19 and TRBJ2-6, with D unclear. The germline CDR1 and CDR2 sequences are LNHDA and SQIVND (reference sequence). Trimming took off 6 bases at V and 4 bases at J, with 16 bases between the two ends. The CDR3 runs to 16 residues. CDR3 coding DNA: TGTGCCAGTAGCGGAGAGACAAGGACCGGGGCCAACGTCCTGACTTTC. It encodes CASSGETRTGANVLTF. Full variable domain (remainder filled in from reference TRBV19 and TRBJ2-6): DGGITQSPKYLFRKEGQNVTLSCEQNLNHDAMYWYRQDPGQGLRLIYYSQIVNDFQKGDIAEGYSVSREKKESFPLTVTSAQKNPTAFYLCASSGETRTGANVLTFGAGSRLTVL.

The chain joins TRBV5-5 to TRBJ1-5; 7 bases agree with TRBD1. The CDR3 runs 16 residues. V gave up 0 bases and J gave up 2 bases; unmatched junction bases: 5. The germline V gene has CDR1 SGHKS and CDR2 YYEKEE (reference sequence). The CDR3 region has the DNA TGTGCCAGCAGCTTGGTTCCAGGGGGAGGCAATCAGCCCCAGCATTTT. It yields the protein CASSLVPGGGNQPQHF. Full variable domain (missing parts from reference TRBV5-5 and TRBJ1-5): DAGVTQSPTHLIKTRGQQVTLRCSPISGHKSVSWYQQVLGQGPQFIFQYYEKEERGRGNFPDRFSARQFPNYSSELNVNALLLGDSALYLCASSLVPGGGNQPQHFGDGTRLSIL.

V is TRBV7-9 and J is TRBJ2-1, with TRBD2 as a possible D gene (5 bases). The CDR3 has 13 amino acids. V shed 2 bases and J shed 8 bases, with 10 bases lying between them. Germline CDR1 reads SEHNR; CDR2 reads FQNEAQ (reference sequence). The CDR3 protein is CASSLIVGDEQFF. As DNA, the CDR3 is TGTGCCAGCAGCTTAATAGTCGGGGATGAGCAGTTCTTC.